Following are 25 T cell receptor beta chains from one sample sequenced in a study of radiotherapy plus CTLA-4 blockade in lung cancer. Data came from immunoSEQ multiplex PCR; TCRdb stores just in-frame clones and leaves some out. The profile shows 55,000 to 80,000 clones, 78% of them singletons. This sample comprised peripheral blood, obtained from a patient treated with radiotherapy plus ipilimumab. These receptor sequences come from a human donor with non-small cell lung cancer who had a complete response to radiotherapy plus ipilimumab.

The chain uses TRBV6-1 and TRBJ2-7; D gene ambiguous. The CDR3 loop spans 13 amino acids. Germline CDR1 is MNHNS and CDR2 is SASEGT. The germline V and J ends were trimmed by 0 bases and 3 bases, with 6 bases remaining between them. CDR3 nucleotides: TGTGCCAGCAGTGAAGCGCGCTACTACGAGCAGTACGTC. Protein sequence: CASSEARYYEQYV.

This clone appeared a single time. The chain has TRBV10-1 and TRBJ2-4, with 7 positions matching TRBD1. Germline assignment: CDR1 WNHNN and CDR2 SYGVQD (reference sequence). V shed 5 bases, J shed 8 bases, and the junction held 9 bases outside the gene matches. CDR3 size: 14 residues. In DNA, the CDR3 is TGCGCCAGCAGTACAGGGGAATTAGGGGACATTCAGTACTTC. Its translation is CASSTGELGDIQYF.

The CDR3 loop is CASSTRGPTANYGYTF. In nucleotides, the CDR3 is TGTGCCAGCAGCACCAGAGGACCGACAGCTAACTATGGCTACACCTTC. The chain combines TRBV7-2 with TRBJ1-2; D is possibly TRBD1 (5 bases). V dropped 5 bases and J dropped 0 bases, with 16 bases sitting between them. CDR1 and CDR2 (germline): SGHTA, FQGNSA. The CDR3 is 16 residues long.

The chain couples TRBV2 to TRBJ2-2, with D tentatively TRBD1 (6 bases). CDR1 and CDR2 from the germline V gene are SNHLY and FYNNEI. V lost 6 bases to trimming and J lost 6 bases, with 8 bases between them. The CDR3 runs 12 residues. This CDR3 reads CASSHRAGELFF. As DNA, the CDR3 is TGTGCCAGCAGCCACAGGGCCGGGGAGCTGTTTTTT.

DNA of the CDR3: TGCGCCAGCGGGGCTGGCACACCGAACACTGAAGCTTTCTTT. It specifies CASGAGTPNTEAFF. The V gene is TRBV5-1, the J gene TRBJ1-1, with D maybe TRBD1 (5 bases). The ends were cut back, 7 bases at V and 1 base at J, with 14 bases in the middle. The CDR3 totals 14 residues. CDR1 and CDR2 from the germline V gene are SGHRS and YFSETQ.

J is TRBJ2-2 and V is TRBV7-2, with D unresolved. Trimming cost V 1 base and J 6 bases, with 6 bases left between them. Germline-derived CDR1 and CDR2 are SGHTA and FQGNSA. CDR3 length: 13 residues. CDR3 in DNA: TGTGCCAGCAGCTTAGAGTCGGCCGGGGAGCTGTTTTTT. Its translation: CASSLESAGELFF.

The chain employs TRBV6-1 and TRBJ2-6; D not certain. The CDR3 runs to 13 residues. CDR1 and CDR2 (germline): MNHNS, SASEGT. Trimming cost V 7 bases and J 3 bases, with 7 bases left between them. The CDR3 is CASTVNGANVLTF. CDR3 bases: TGTGCCAGCACCGTCAATGGGGCCAACGTCCTGACTTTC.

The chain combines TRBV5-6 with TRBJ2-3, with 7 bases identical to TRBD2. V gave up 1 base and J gave up 6 bases; unmatched junction bases: 2. The CDR3 is 13 amino acids. From germline, CDR1 is SGHDT and CDR2 YYEEEE. The CDR3 loop reads CASSLWRGDTQYF. For the CDR3, the DNA is TGTGCCAGCAGCTTGTGGCGGGGGGATACGCAGTATTTT.

This chain uses TRBV11-2 with TRBJ2-3, with D perhaps matching TRBD1 (6 bases). The V end lost 4 bases, the J end lost 3 bases, and 11 bases lay between the germline ends. The germline V gene encodes CDR1 SGHAT and CDR2 FQNNGV. The CDR3 sequence is 14 residues long. The CDR3 nucleotides are TGTGCCAGCAGCTCCGAGGGGGAGACAGATACGCAGTATTTT. It yields the protein CASSSEGETDTQYF.

This chain uses TRBV5-8 with TRBJ2-5; the D call may be TRBD1 or TRBD2 (5 bases each). This CDR3 contains 14 residues. In germline, CDR1 is SGHTS, CDR2 YDEGEE. Trimming cost V 3 bases and J 5 bases, with 14 bases left between them. The CDR3 nucleotides read TGTGCCAGCAGCTACCGGGACCCGAGGGAGACCCAGTACTTC. Protein: CASSYRDPRETQYF.

V and J are TRBV5-6 and TRBJ2-7, with D possibly being TRBD1 or TRBD2 (5 bases each). Germline-derived CDR1 and CDR2 are SGHDT and YYEEEE. The CDR3 is 14 amino acids. The V end lost 1 base, the J end lost 6 bases, and 14 bases lay between the germline ends. CDR3 sequence reads: CASSLYGMGLEQYV. The DNA of the CDR3 is TGTGCCAGCAGCTTGTACGGGATGGGGCTCGAGCAGTACGTC.

The V call is TRBV2, the J call TRBJ1-4; TRBD1 is a possible D gene (6 bases). From germline, CDR1 is SNHLY and CDR2 FYNNEI. The CDR3 is made up of 14 amino acids. The ends were cut back, 8 bases at V and 0 bases at J, with 10 bases in the middle. This CDR3 is CASFGGATNEKLFF. In nucleotides, the CDR3 is TGTGCCAGCTTCGGGGGCGCAACTAATGAAAAACTGTTTTTT.

This chain joins TRBV7-6 and TRBJ2-2; TRBD1 matches 8 bases. Germline V gene lookup returns CDR1 SGHVS and CDR2 FNYEAQ. V was clipped by 5 bases and J by 2 bases; unmatched bases: 4. This CDR3 comprises 15 residues. CDR3 amino acids: CASSPGTGNTGELFF. CDR3 nucleotides: TGTGCCAGCAGCCCCGGGACAGGAAACACCGGGGAGCTGTTTTTT. The full variable domain, its missing parts supplied by reference TRBV7-6 and TRBJ2-2, is GAGVSQSPRYKVTKRGQDVALRCDPISGHVSLYWYRQALGQGPEFLTYFNYEAQQDKSGLPNDRFSAERPEGSISTLTIQRTEQRDSAMYRCASSPGTGNTGELFFGEGSRLTVL.

The rearrangement uses TRBV6-6 and TRBJ1-4, with D unclear. In germline, CDR1 is MNHNY, CDR2 SVGAGI (reference sequence). V lost 4 bases to trimming and J lost 5 bases, with 14 bases between them. This CDR3 has 15 amino acids. The CDR3 DNA sequence: TGTGCCAGCAGTTCGACCGGGCTGCGGAATGAAAAACTGTTTTTT. Its protein product is CASSSTGLRNEKLFF.

Only a few counts were recorded for this clone. The V gene is TRBV5-1, the J gene TRBJ2-5; 8 positions agree with TRBD2. The CDR3 sequence is 16 residues long. V lost 0 bases, J lost 3 bases, and 7 bases stayed unmatched. CDR1 and CDR2 (germline): SGHRS, YFSETQ. The CDR3 nucleotides read TGCGCCAGCAGCTTGGAAGGACGGGGGGGAGAAGAGACCCAGTACTTC. Encoded protein: CASSLEGRGGEETQYF.

This rearrangement joins TRBV7-2 to TRBJ2-2; a possible D gene is TRBD2 (6 bases). This CDR3 contains 16 residues. Trimming removed 5 bases at V and 0 bases at J, with 13 bases between. CDR1 is SGHTA, CDR2 FQGNSA, per germline. Written as DNA, the CDR3 is TGTGCCAGCAGCCTCCGGGAGAGGGCGAACACCGGGGAGCTGTTTTTT. This gives the protein CASSLRERANTGELFF.

J is TRBJ2-5 and V is TRBV7-2, with 7 bases matching TRBD1. This CDR3 is built from 13 residues. Germline CDR1 and CDR2: SGHTA and FQGNSA. The V gene end was trimmed by 5 bases and the J gene end by 4 bases; junction bases not matched to a gene: 4. In nucleotides, the CDR3 is TGTGCCAGCAGCCCAGGGGGTACAGAGACCCAGTACTTC. It codes for CASSPGGTETQYF.

The rearrangement joins TRBV11-3 to TRBJ1-2, with D perhaps TRBD1 (5 bases). The CDR3 has 15 amino acids. Germline V gene lookup returns CDR1 SGHNT and CDR2 YENEEA. V lost 1 base to trimming and J lost 4 bases, with 13 bases between them. CDR3: CASSLGGPTVYGYTF. CDR3 sequence (DNA): TGTGCCAGCAGCTTAGGGGGACCGACAGTCTATGGCTACACCTTC. The variable domain in full, with the rest retrieved from reference TRBV11-3 and TRBJ1-2, is EAGVVQSPRYKIIEKKQPVAFWCNPISGHNTLYWYLQNLGQGPELLIRYENEEAVDDSQLPKDRFSAERLKGVDSTLKIQPAELGDSAVYLCASSLGGPTVYGYTFGSGTRLTVV.

This chain links TRBV18 with TRBJ1-1, with 7 bases that match TRBD1. The CDR3 contains 16 residues. The V gene end was trimmed by 0 bases and the J gene end by 2 bases; junction bases not matched to a gene: 6. Germline V gene sequence: CDR1 KGHSH, CDR2 LQKENI. CDR3 bases: TGTGCCAGCTCACCACCGGAGAGGGGGCATAACACTGAAGCTTTCTTT. It is translated as CASSPPERGHNTEAFF.

The genes are TRBV14 and TRBJ2-1; TRBD1 might be the D (5 bases). Germline V gene data show CDR1 as SGHDN and CDR2 as FVKESK. CDR3 length equals 15 residues. Trimming removed 2 bases from V and 5 bases from J, with 13 bases in between. The CDR3 sequence: CASSQLGDRNNEQFF. The DNA of the CDR3 is TGTGCCAGCAGCCAACTAGGGGATCGAAACAATGAGCAGTTCTTC.

In DNA form, the CDR3 reads TGCGCCAGCAGCCAAGTAACGCCGGGGACTAGCGGGATAACTGAGCAGTTCTTC. This encodes CASSQVTPGTSGITEQFF. This chain uses TRBV4-1 with TRBJ2-1; 13 bases agree with TRBD2. Germline-derived CDR1 and CDR2 are MGHRA and YSYEKL. The CDR3 has 18 amino acids. Trimming removed 1 base from V and 9 bases from J; junction bases left unmatched: 12.

The rearrangement links TRBV5-1 to TRBJ1-2; D is unresolved. From germline, CDR1 is SGHRS and CDR2 YFSETQ. This CDR3 is built from 13 residues. V was shortened by 0 bases and J by 6 bases, with 9 bases between the two germline ends. The CDR3 sequence: CASSLGPGNGYTF. The CDR3 bases are TGCGCCAGCAGCTTGGGCCCCGGGAATGGCTACACCTTC.

The CDR3 DNA is TGTGCCAGCCAACCCACTAACTCCTACAATGAGCAGTTCTTC. Its protein is CASQPTNSYNEQFF. This rearrangement joins TRBV6-6 to TRBJ2-1; no definite D call. CDR3 length equals 14 residues. The ends were cut back, 8 bases at V and 0 bases at J, with 11 bases in the middle. CDR1 is MNHNY and CDR2 is SVGAGI in the germline V gene (reference sequence).

V usage is TRBV29-1 and J usage is TRBJ2-2, with TRBD1 identical over 9 bases. CDR1 and CDR2 from the germline V gene are SQVTM and ANQGSEA. V lost 6 bases, J lost 0 bases, and 2 bases stayed unmatched. This CDR3 contains 14 residues. DNA for the CDR3: TGCAGCGTCTGGACAGGGGCGAACACCGGGGAGCTGTTTTTT. It translates to CSVWTGANTGELFF.

The gene calls are TRBV28 and TRBJ1-4, with unresolved D. Trimming took off 6 bases at V and 4 bases at J, with 15 bases between the two ends. Per the germline V gene, CDR1 is MDHEN and CDR2 is SYDVKM. The CDR3 spans 15 residues. CDR3 region: CASSLDESFNEKLFF. As DNA, the CDR3 is TGTGCCAGCAGCCTGGATGAGAGCTTTAATGAAAAACTGTTTTTT.